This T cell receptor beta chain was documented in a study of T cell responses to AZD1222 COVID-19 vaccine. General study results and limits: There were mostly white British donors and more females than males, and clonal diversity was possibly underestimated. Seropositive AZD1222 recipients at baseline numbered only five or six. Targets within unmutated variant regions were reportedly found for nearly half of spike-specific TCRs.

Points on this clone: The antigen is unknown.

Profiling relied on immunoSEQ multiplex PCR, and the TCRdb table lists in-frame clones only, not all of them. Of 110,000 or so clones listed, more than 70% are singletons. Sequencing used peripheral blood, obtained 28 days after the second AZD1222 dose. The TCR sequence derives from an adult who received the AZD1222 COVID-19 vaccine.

The CDR3 spells CASSPSRGLDPTGELFF. The CDR3 nucleotides are TGTGCCAGCAGCCCCTCCAGGGGGCTAGACCCCACCGGGGAGCTGTTTTTT. The chain couples TRBV7-3 to TRBJ2-2; 8 bases align to TRBD1. V shed 5 bases and J 4 bases; nucleotides not matched to a gene: 12. The CDR3 has 17 residues. Germline CDR1 and CDR2: SGHTA and FQGTGA.